The TCR beta chain described here comes from a study of vaccination and CD4 T cells after COVID-19. Regarding this clonotype: Its specificity is not known.

Described treatment: roughly 11-day PBMC culture with coronavirus spike peptide pools or control peptides (ViraFEST assay). Convalescent patients tested SARS-CoV-2 PCR positive from March to December 2020, before Alpha, Beta and Delta emerged. Researchers grew the cells for under eleven days and then pulled out CD4+ T cells by negative selection. Trimming removed 4 bases at V and 4 bases at J, with 16 bases between. The CDR3 runs 15 residues. The germline V gene encodes CDR1 MNHEY and CDR2 SVGAGI. Oncomine TCR Beta short-read sequencing was applied to DNA from cultured CD4+ T cells. TCRdb ran MiXCR on the PCR reads and lists one entry per CDR3 protein. This table holds around 26,000 distinct CDR3 sequences, 35% to 50% found once.

This TCR was recovered from a human donor who had recovered from COVID-19. The rearrangement links TRBV6-5 to TRBJ2-5; perhaps TRBD2 as D (6 bases). Sequencing used CD4+ T cells from blood, cultured in vitro. CDR3 amino acids: CASSFYGTYPETQYF. The CDR3 DNA reads as TGTGCCAGCAGTTTCTACGGGACTTATCCAGAGACCCAGTACTTC.